A single sample gave rise to the 7 T cell receptor beta chains below, sequenced in a study of control samples from healthy donors and cancer patients. Sequencing was performed with immunoSEQ multiplex PCR; in TCRdb, only in-frame clones are kept and a portion is missing. The profile covers 64,000 or so clones, with 92% appearing a single time and 1.5% to 2% taken by the ten largest. Sequences were obtained from PBMCs. The receptors were gathered from a man aged 35 to 55 with colorectal cancer.

This clone came up a few times. This chain's CDR3 is CASSLTVSNQPQHF. The DNA for the CDR3 is TGTGCCAGCTCACTGACGGTTAGCAATCAGCCCCAGCATTTT. The chain carries TRBV18 and TRBJ1-5, with D unresolved. CDR3 length: 14 residues. Germline CDR1 is KGHSH and CDR2 is LQKENI. Trimming took 4 bases from V and 0 from J, leaving 7 bases between them. The whole variable domain, remainder taken from reference TRBV18 and TRBJ1-5, is NAGVMQNPRHLVRRRGQEARLRCSPMKGHSHVYWYRQLPEEGLKFMVYLQKENIIDESGMPKERFSAEFPKEGPSILRIQQVVRGDSAAYFCASSLTVSNQPQHFGDGTRLSIL.

The gene calls are TRBV21-1 and TRBJ1-6; TRBD1, the table's D call, lacks a check against the DNA. TRBV21-1 is assigned pseudogene status. The CDR3 has 14 residues. The CDR3 loop reads CASSKGTGNSPLHF. In nucleotides, the CDR3 is TGTGCCAGCAGCAAAGGGACAGGGAATTCACCCCTCCACTTT.

The chain carries TRBV10-2 and TRBJ1-5; D is ambiguous. Trimming left V 3 bases short and J 6 bases short, with 12 bases between. The germline CDR1 and CDR2 sequences are WSHSY and SAAADI. The CDR3 runs to 14 residues. The CDR3 nucleotides read TGCGCCAGCAGTGAAGCGGCGGGGAGTCAGCCCCAGCATTTT. This translates into CASSEAAGSQPQHF.

The chain recombines TRBV10-3 with TRBJ2-7, with TRBD1 matching 8 bases. The CDR3 runs to 15 residues. Germline V CDR1 and CDR2: ENHRY, SYGVKD. Trimming at V came to 4 bases and at J to 3 bases, leaving 8 bases not matched to a gene. CDR3 sequence (DNA): TGTGCCATCAGTGCGGACAGGGTACTACTCTACGAGCAGTACTTC. Protein: CAISADRVLLYEQYF.

This sequence joins TRBV11-2 and TRBJ1-3; no clear D gene. The ends were cut back, 0 bases at V and 0 bases at J, with 6 bases in the middle. CDR1 and CDR2 (germline): SGHAT, FQNNGV. The length of the CDR3 is 15 residues. For the CDR3, the DNA is TGTGCCAGCAGCTTAGATGTGAGCTCTGGAAACACCATATATTTT. Protein product: CASSLDVSSGNTIYF.

The chain couples TRBV6-6 to TRBJ1-4, with TRBD1 identical over 8 bases. V lost 4 bases and J lost 4; bases outside the gene matches: 5. Germline CDR1 reads MNHNY; CDR2 reads SVGAGI (reference sequence). The CDR3 runs 15 residues. Here the CDR3 reads CASSSTGGVNEKLFF. The DNA for the CDR3 is TGTGCCAGCAGTTCAACAGGGGGTGTTAATGAAAAACTGTTTTTT.

The V and J genes are TRBV5-8 and TRBJ1-1, with TRBD1 matching 7 bases. The ends lost 2 bases at V and 4 bases at J; junction bases unmatched: 5. The germline CDR1 and CDR2 sequences are SGHTS and YDEGEE. CDR3 length equals 14 residues. CDR3 nucleotide sequence: TGTGCCAGCAGCTTTCACAGGGGAGCCACTGAAGCTTTCTTT. Its translation is CASSFHRGATEAFF.